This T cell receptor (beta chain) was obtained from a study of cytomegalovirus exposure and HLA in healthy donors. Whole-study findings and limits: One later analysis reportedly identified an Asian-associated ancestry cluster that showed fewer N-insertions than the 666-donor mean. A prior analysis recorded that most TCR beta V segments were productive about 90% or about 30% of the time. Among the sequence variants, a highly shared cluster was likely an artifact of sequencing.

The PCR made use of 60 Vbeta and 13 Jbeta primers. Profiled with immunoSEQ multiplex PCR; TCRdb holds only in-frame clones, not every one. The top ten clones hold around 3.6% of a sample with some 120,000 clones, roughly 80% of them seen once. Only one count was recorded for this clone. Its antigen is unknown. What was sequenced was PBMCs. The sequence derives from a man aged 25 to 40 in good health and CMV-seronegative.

The CDR3 DNA follows: TGTGCCAGCAGCTTGAGGGCCGGGACTAGCGGGATTAAAGAGCAGTTCTTC. This translates into CASSLRAGTSGIKEQFF. The chain joins TRBV5-4 to TRBJ2-1, with TRBD2 matching over 13 bases. The ends lost 1 base at V and 10 bases at J; junction bases unmatched: 11. Germline assignment: CDR1 SGHNT and CDR2 YYREEE (reference sequence). The CDR3 length is 17 residues.